This section outlines one T cell receptor beta chain sequence together with its context. This sample stems from a study of CD8 T cells in Susac syndrome. The overall study: Each patient with Susac syndrome, at the time of blood draw, was therapy-naive, on corticosteroids, or on intravenous immunoglobulin alone.

RNA in amounts of roughly 0.5 to 1 ug was reverse transcribed with random hexamers. TCRdb reprocessed the immunoSEQ multiplex PCR reads via MiXCR and lists one record per CDR3 protein. The repertoire holds under 85,000 distinct CDR3 sequences, approximately 93% seen once, with around 0.94% in the top ten. Germline lookup yields CDR1 DFQATT and CDR2 SNEGSKA (reference sequence). V dropped 4 bases and J dropped 3 bases, with 18 bases sitting between them. The CDR3 totals 15 residues. It was negative isolation that provided the CD8+ and CD4+ T cells, whereas TEMRA cells were enriched by FACS. V gene TRBV20-1 combines with J gene TRBJ1-1, with D possibly matching TRBD1 (6 bases). The sample taken for sequencing was CD8+ T cells from PBMCs. The clonotype was recovered from a human donor with Susac syndrome. The CDR3, as DNA: TGCAGTGCTAAAGCGGTGGGGGGCTTGGACACTGAAGCTTTCTTT. Its protein is CSAKAVGGLDTEAFF.